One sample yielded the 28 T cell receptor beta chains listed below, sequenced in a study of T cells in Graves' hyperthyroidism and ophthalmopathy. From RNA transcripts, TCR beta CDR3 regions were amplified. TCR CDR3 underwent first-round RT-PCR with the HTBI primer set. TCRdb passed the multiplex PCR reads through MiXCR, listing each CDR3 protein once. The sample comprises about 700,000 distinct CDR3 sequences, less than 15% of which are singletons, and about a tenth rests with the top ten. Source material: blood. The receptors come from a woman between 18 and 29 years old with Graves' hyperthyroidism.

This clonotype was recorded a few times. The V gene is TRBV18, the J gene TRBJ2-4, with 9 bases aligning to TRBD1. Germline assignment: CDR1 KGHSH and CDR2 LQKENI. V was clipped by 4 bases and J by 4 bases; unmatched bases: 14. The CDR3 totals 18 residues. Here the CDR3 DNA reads TGTGCCAGCTCACTCTCCCCAACCTGGGGGACAGGGAAAAACATTCAGTACTTC. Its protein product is CASSLSPTWGTGKNIQYF.

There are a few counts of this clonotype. The CDR3 is CASRSGQINQPQHF. In DNA, the CDR3 is TGTGCCAGCAGGTCAGGACAGATCAATCAGCCCCAGCATTTT. This sequence joins TRBV6-1 and TRBJ1-5, with D maybe TRBD1 (6 bases). The germline gives CDR1 MNHNS, CDR2 SASEGT. The CDR3 runs 14 residues. V was shortened by 6 bases and J by 3 bases, with 12 bases between the two germline ends.

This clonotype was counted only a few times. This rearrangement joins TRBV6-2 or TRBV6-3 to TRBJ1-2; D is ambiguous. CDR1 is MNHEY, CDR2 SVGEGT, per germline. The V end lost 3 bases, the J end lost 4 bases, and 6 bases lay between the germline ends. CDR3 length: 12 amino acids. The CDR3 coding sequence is TGTGCCAGCAGTTATGAGAGCTATGGCTACACCTTC. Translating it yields CASSYESYGYTF.

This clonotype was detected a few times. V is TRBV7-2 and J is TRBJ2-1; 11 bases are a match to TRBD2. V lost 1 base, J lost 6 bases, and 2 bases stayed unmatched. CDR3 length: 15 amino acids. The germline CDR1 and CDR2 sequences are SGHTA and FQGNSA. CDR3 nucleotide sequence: TGTGCCAGCAGCTTAGGTGGGACTAGCGGCAATGAGCAGTTCTTC. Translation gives CASSLGGTSGNEQFF.

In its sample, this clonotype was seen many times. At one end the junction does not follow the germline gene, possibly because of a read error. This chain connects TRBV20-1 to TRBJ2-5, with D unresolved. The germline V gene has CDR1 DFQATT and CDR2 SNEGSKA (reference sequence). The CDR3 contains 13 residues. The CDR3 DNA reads TGCAGTGCTAGAGATCAAGGGATAGAGGCCCAGTACTTC. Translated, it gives CSARDQGIEAQYF.

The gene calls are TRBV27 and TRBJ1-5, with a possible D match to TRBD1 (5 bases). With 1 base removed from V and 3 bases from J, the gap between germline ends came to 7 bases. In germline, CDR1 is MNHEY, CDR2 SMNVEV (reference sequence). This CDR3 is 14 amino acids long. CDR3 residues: CASSLYRFNQPQHF. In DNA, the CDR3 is TGTGCCAGCAGTTTATACAGGTTCAATCAGCCCCAGCATTTT.

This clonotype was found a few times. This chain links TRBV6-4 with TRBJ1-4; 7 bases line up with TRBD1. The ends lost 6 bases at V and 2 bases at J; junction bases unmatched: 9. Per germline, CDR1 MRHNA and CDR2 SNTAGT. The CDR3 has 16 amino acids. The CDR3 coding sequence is TGTGCCAGCAGAACAAACAGGGGAAAGACTAATGAAAAACTGTTTTTT. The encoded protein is CASRTNRGKTNEKLFF.

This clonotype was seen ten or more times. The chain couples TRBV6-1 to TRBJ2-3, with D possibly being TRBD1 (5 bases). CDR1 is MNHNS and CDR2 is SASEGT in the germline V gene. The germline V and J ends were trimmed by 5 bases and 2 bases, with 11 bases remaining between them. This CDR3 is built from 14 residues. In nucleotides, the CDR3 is TGTGCCAGCAGTAAAGGACAACCCACAGATACGCAGTATTTT. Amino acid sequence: CASSKGQPTDTQYF.

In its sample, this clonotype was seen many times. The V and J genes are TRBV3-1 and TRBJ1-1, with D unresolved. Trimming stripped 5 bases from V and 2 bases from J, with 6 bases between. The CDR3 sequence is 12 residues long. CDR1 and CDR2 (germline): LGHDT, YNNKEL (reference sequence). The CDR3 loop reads CASSFINTEAFF. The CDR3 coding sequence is TGTGCCAGCAGCTTTATAAACACTGAAGCTTTCTTT. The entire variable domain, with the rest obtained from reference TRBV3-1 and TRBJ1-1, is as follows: DTAVSQTPKYLVTQMGNDKSIKCEQNLGHDTMYWYKQDSKKFLKIMFSYNNKELIINETVPNRFSPKSPDKAHLNLHINSLELGDSAVYFCASSFINTEAFFGQGTRLTVV.

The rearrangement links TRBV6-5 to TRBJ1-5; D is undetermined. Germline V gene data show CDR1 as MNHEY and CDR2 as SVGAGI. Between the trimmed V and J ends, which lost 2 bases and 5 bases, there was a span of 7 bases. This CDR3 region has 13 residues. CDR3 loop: CASSYTVHQPQHF. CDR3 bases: TGTGCCAGCAGTTACACGGTACATCAGCCCCAGCATTTT.

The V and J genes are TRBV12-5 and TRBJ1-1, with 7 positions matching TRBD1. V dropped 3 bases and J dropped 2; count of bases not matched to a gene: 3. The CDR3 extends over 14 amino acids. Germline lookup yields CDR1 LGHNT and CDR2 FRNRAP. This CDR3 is CASGLGTANTEAFF. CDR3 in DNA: TGTGCTAGTGGTTTAGGGACAGCCAACACTGAAGCTTTCTTT.

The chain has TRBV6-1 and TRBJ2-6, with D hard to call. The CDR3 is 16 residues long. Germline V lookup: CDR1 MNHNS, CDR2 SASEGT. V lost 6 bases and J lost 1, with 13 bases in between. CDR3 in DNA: TGTGCCAGCAGGGCACAGTTTCTTTCTGGGGCCAACGTCCTGACTTTC. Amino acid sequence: CASRAQFLSGANVLTF.

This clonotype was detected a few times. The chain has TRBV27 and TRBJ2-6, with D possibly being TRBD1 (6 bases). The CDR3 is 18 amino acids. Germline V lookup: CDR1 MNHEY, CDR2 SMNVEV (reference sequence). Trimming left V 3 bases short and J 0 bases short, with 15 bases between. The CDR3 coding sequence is TGTGCCAGCAGTTTGCGACAGGTCCCCTACTCTGGGGCCAACGTCCTGACTTTC. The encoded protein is CASSLRQVPYSGANVLTF.

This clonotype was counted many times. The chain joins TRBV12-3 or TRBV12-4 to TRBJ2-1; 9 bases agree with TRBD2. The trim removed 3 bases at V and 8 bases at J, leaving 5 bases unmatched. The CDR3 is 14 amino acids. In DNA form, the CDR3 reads TGTGCCAGCAGTTTCCGCGGGACTAGCCATGAGCAGTTCTTC. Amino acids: CASSFRGTSHEQFF.

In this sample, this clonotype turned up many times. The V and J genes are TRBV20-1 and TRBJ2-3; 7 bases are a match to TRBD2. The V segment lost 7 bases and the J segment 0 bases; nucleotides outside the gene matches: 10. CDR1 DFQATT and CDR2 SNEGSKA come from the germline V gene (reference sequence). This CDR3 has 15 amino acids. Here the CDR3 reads CSDGARTRSTDTQYF. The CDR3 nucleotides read TGCAGTGATGGAGCAAGGACTAGGAGCACAGATACGCAGTATTTT.

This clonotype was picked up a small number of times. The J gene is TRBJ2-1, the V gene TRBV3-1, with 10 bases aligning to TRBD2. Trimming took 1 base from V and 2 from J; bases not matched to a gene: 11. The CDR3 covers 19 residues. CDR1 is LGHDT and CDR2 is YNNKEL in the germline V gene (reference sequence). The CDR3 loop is CASSQASSGSIGAYNEQFF. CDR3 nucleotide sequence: TGTGCCAGCAGCCAAGCGTCTAGCGGGAGTATTGGGGCCTACAATGAGCAGTTCTTC.

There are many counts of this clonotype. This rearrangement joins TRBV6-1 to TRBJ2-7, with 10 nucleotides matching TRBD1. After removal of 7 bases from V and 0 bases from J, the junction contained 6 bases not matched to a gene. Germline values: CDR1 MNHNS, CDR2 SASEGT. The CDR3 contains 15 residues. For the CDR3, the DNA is TGTGCCAGCACCCCGGACAGGGGGGGCTCCTACGAGCAGTACTTC. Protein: CASTPDRGGSYEQYF.

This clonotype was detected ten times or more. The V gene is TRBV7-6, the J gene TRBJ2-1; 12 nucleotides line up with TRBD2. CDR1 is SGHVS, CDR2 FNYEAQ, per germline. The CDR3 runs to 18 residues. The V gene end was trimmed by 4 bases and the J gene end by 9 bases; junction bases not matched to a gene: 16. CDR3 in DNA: TGTGCCAGCAGCTCCAGACTAGCGGGAGCTCTGGGGGGCGGTGAGCAGTTCTTC. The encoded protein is CASSSRLAGALGGGEQFF.

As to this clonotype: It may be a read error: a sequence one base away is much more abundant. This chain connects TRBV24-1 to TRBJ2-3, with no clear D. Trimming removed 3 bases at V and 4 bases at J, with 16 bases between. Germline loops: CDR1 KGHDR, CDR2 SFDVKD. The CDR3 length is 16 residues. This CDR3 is CATSDPGMEAADTQYF. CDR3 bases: TGTGCCACCAGTGATCCAGGAATGGAAGCCGCAGATACGCAGTATTTT.

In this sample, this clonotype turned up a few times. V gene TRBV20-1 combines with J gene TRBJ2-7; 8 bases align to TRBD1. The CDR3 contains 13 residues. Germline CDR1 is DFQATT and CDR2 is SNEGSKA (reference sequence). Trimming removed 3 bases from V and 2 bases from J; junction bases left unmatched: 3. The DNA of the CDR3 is TGCAGTGCTAGGGACAGGGACCCCTACGAGCAGTACTTC. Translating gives CSARDRDPYEQYF.

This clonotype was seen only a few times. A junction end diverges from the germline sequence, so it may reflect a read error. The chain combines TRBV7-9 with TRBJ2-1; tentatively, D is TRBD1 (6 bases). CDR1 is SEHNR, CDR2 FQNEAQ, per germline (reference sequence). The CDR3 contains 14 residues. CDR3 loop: CATTRGSSYNEQLF. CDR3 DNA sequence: TGTGCCACCACGAGGGGGAGCTCCTACAATGAGCAGCTCTTC.

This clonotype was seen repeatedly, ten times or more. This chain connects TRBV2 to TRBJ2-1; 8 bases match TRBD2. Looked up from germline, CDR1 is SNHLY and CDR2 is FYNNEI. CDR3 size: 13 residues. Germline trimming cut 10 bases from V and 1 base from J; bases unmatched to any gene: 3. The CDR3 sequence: CATQRESYNEQFF. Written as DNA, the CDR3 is TGTGCCACCCAGCGGGAGTCCTACAATGAGCAGTTCTTC.

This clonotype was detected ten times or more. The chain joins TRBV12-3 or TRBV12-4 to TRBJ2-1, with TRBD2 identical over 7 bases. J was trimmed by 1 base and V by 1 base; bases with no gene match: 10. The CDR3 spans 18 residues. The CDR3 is CASSLGLAVPPSYNEQFF. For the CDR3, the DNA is TGTGCCAGCAGTTTAGGGCTAGCGGTACCCCCTTCCTACAATGAGCAGTTCTTC.

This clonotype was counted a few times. CDR3 residues: CASSFATGYSIQYF. Written as DNA, the CDR3 is TGTGCCAGCAGCTTCGCAACGGGGTACAGCATTCAGTACTTC. The chain is built from TRBV7-2 and TRBJ2-4; maybe TRBD2 (5 bases). The germline V gene encodes CDR1 SGHTA and CDR2 FQGNSA. The CDR3 is made up of 14 amino acids. The V and J ends lost 3 bases and 9 bases respectively, with 15 bases between them. Full variable domain (remainder filled in from reference TRBV7-2 and TRBJ2-4): GAGVSQSPSNKVTEKGKDVELRCDPISGHTALYWYRQSLGQGLEFLIYFQGNSAPDKSGLPSDRFSAERTGGSVSTLTIQRTQQEDSAVYLCASSFATGYSIQYFGAGTRLSVL.

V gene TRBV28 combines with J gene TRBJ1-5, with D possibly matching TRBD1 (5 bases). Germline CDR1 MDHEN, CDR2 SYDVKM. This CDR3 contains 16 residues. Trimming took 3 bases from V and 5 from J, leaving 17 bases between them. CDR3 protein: CASSFPDNLRDQPQHF. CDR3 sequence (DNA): TGTGCCAGCAGTTTCCCGGACAACTTACGTGATCAGCCCCAGCATTTT.

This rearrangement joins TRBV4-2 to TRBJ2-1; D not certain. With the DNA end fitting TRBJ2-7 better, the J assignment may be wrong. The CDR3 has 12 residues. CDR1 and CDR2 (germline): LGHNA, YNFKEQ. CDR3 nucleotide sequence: TGTGCCAGCAGCCAAGGTCGAGATGAGCAGTACTTC. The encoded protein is CASSQGRDEQYF.

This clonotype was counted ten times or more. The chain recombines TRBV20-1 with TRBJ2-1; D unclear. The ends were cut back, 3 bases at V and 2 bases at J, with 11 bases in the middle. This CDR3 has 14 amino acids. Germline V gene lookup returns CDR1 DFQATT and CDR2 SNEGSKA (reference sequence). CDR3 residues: CSARSAAAYNEQFF. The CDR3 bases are TGCAGTGCTAGGAGTGCGGCCGCCTACAATGAGCAGTTCTTC.

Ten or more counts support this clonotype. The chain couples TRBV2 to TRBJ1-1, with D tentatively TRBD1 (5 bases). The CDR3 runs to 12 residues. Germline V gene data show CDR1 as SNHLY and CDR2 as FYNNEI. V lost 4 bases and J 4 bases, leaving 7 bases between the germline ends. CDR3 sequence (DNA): TGTGCCAGCAGTGCAAGGGGCACTGAAGCTTTCTTT. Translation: CASSARGTEAFF.